One sample yielded the 23 T cell receptor beta chains listed below, sequenced in a study of blood T cells in healthy people across ages. PCR was performed a second time for roughly 7 to 11 cycles using a sample-barcoded 5' primer and a J-beta primer mix. TCRdb ran MiXCR on the 5' RACE reads and lists one entry per CDR3 protein. The sample lists nearly 800,000 distinct CDR3 sequences, roughly 56% occurring once. The sequenced sample consisted of blood. These receptors came from a man aged 35-49 years in good health.

V and J are TRBV7-3 and TRBJ2-1; TRBD2 agrees at 9 bases. After removal of 5 bases from V and 5 bases from J, the junction contained 13 bases not matched to a gene. Germline-derived CDR1 and CDR2 are SGHTA and FQGTGA. This CDR3 contains 17 residues. The DNA for the CDR3 is TGTGCCAGCAGCCTCCGCGGTAGCGGGAGACCCGACAATGAGCAGTTCTTC. Residues: CASSLRGSGRPDNEQFF.

The chain carries TRBV5-4 and TRBJ2-5; TRBD2 agrees at 11 bases. The J segment lost 3 bases and the V segment lost 3 bases, leaving 7 bases of the junction unmatched. In germline, CDR1 is SGHNT, CDR2 YYREEE (reference sequence). The CDR3 is made up of 16 amino acids. The CDR3 DNA follows: TGTGCCAGCAGCTGGGTGGGGACTAGCGGTAAAGAGACCCAGTACTTC. Translated, it gives CASSWVGTSGKETQYF.

V usage is TRBV27 and J usage is TRBJ2-7, with 10 bases that match TRBD1. After removal of 7 bases from V and 7 bases from J, the junction contained 10 bases not matched to a gene. This CDR3 comprises 14 residues. The germline V gene encodes CDR1 MNHEY and CDR2 SMNVEV (reference sequence). The CDR3 loop is CASTTTGGPKEQYF. The CDR3 coding sequence is TGTGCCAGCACCACGACAGGGGGCCCAAAGGAGCAGTACTTC.

This chain links TRBV5-1 with TRBJ2-1, with TRBD1 identical over 10 bases. The CDR3 loop spans 14 amino acids. With 4 bases clipped from V and 9 bases from J, the junction kept 7 bases outside the gene matches. Germline CDR1 SGHRS, CDR2 YFSETQ. DNA for the CDR3: TGCGCCAGCAGCGGGGACAGGGGATCGGGTGAGCAGTTCTTC. This gives the protein CASSGDRGSGEQFF.

The rearrangement links TRBV29-1 to TRBJ2-3, with 9 bases aligning to TRBD2. Germline CDR1 and CDR2: SQVTM and ANQGSEA. J was trimmed by 0 bases and V by 0 bases; bases with no gene match: 7. The CDR3 runs 17 residues. CDR3 residues: CSVEDETSGFSTDTQYF. DNA for the CDR3: TGCAGCGTTGAAGACGAGACTAGCGGATTTAGCACAGATACGCAGTATTTT.

The chain couples TRBV27 to TRBJ2-1; 7 positions match TRBD1. Germline V gene lookup returns CDR1 MNHEY and CDR2 SMNVEV (reference sequence). The length of the CDR3 is 14 residues. V gave up 5 bases and J gave up 8 bases; unmatched junction bases: 9. CDR3 sequence (DNA): TGTGCCAGCAGTGTAGCGCGACAGGGTTATGAGCAGTTCTTC. Translating gives CASSVARQGYEQFF.

The rearrangement links TRBV7-9 to TRBJ1-2; D remains unclear. The CDR3 runs to 14 residues. Germline V lookup: CDR1 SEHNR, CDR2 FQNEAQ (reference sequence). V lost 2 bases and J 4 bases, leaving 11 bases between the germline ends. The CDR3 DNA sequence: TGTGCCAGCAGCTTACCCGACATTACCTATGGCTACACCTTC. This sequence encodes CASSLPDITYGYTF.

The chain has TRBV5-1 and TRBJ2-1; 9 positions agree with TRBD1. This CDR3 has 15 residues. Germline V gives CDR1 SGHRS, CDR2 YFSETQ. V lost 4 bases to trimming and J lost 7 bases; unmatched junction nucleotides: 9. The CDR3 coding sequence is TGCGCCAGCAGCCTCGGGACAGGGAGTAGAAATGAGCAGTTCTTC. Encoded protein: CASSLGTGSRNEQFF. The whole variable domain, filled in from reference TRBV5-1 and TRBJ2-1, reads KAGVTQTPRYLIKTRGQQVTLSCSPISGHRSVSWYQQTPGQGLQFLFEYFSETQRNKGNFPGRFSGRQFSNSRSEMNVSTLELGDSALYLCASSLGTGSRNEQFFGPGTRLTVL.

The chain combines TRBV18 with TRBJ2-7, with TRBD1 identical over 9 bases. This CDR3 has 14 residues. Germline values: CDR1 KGHSH, CDR2 LQKENI. Germline trimming cut 3 bases from V and 6 bases from J; bases unmatched to any gene: 6. The CDR3 DNA is TGTGCCAGCTCACCGGGGACAGGGTCGTTCGAGCAGTACTTC. It codes for CASSPGTGSFEQYF.

The chain combines TRBV3-1 with TRBJ1-4, with D perhaps TRBD1 (5 bases). V gave up 9 bases and J gave up 7 bases, with 15 bases separating them. The CDR3 has 13 residues. Germline V CDR1 and CDR2: LGHDT, YNNKEL (reference sequence). The CDR3 DNA is TGTGCCAGTTCGCCGGGGACGAGTGAAAAACTGTTTTTT. Its translation is CASSPGTSEKLFF.

This clonotype showed up just a few times. The rearrangement uses TRBV6-6 and TRBJ2-3, with 10 bases identical to TRBD2. J gave up 6 bases and V 7 bases, and 7 bases lay outside the gene matches. The CDR3 totals 14 residues. CDR1 is MNHNY and CDR2 is SVGAGI in the germline V gene (reference sequence). The CDR3 loop is CASTAGGAGDTQYF. CDR3 sequence (DNA): TGTGCCAGCACAGCGGGGGGGGCGGGTGATACGCAGTATTTT.

The chain employs TRBV10-3 and TRBJ2-1; 12 bases map to TRBD2. The CDR3 has 15 residues. Looked up from germline, CDR1 is ENHRY and CDR2 is SYGVKD. V dropped 6 bases and J dropped 4; count of bases not matched to a gene: 4. CDR3 region: CAISPTSGGYNEQFF. CDR3 in DNA: TGTGCCATCAGCCCGACTAGCGGGGGATACAATGAGCAGTTCTTC.

CDR3 sequence reads: CASIHRSSYNEQFF. The CDR3 DNA sequence: TGTGCCAGCATCCATAGAAGCTCCTACAATGAGCAGTTCTTC. The chain carries TRBV6-6 and TRBJ2-1, with D unclear. This CDR3 is built from 14 residues. V lost 7 bases, J lost 0 bases, and 10 bases lay in between. From germline, CDR1 is MNHNY and CDR2 SVGAGI (reference sequence).

The V and J genes are TRBV9 and TRBJ1-1; D remains ambiguous. The length of the CDR3 is 15 residues. Looked up from germline, CDR1 is SGDLS and CDR2 is YYNGEE. The V and J ends lost 4 bases and 1 base respectively, with 14 bases between them. The CDR3 protein is CASSPLEFGNTEAFF. DNA of the CDR3: TGTGCCAGCAGCCCCTTGGAGTTTGGGAACACTGAAGCTTTCTTT.

This clonotype was recorded a few times. This rearrangement joins TRBV7-2 to TRBJ2-1; no reliable D call. CDR3 length: 17 amino acids. CDR1 and CDR2 (germline): SGHTA, FQGNSA. Trimming took 5 bases from V and 2 from J, leaving 19 bases between them. The CDR3 nucleotides are TGTGCCAGCAGCCTAGAGGACCTTCAGGTGCCCTACAATGAGCAGTTCTTC. This gives the protein CASSLEDLQVPYNEQFF.

The chain has TRBV20-1 and TRBJ2-7; TRBD2 matches at 10 bases. Gene TRBJ2-5 matches the end of the DNA better, so the J call may be wrong. This CDR3 region has 17 residues. Per germline, CDR1 DFQATT and CDR2 SNEGSKA (reference sequence). The CDR3 DNA reads as TGCAGTGCTCCTAACACCGGGCCTAGCGGGAGTAAAGAGACCCAGTACTTC. It yields the protein CSAPNTGPSGSKETQYF.

This clonotype was found a few times. This chain links TRBV9 with TRBJ1-2; maybe TRBD1 (5 bases). CDR3 size: 11 residues. CDR1 SGDLS and CDR2 YYNGEE come from the germline V gene. V was trimmed by 7 bases and J by 4 bases, leaving 8 bases between them. The CDR3 DNA is TGTGCCAGCTCAGGGAGCTATGGCTACACCTTC. This sequence encodes CASSGSYGYTF.

This clonotype has only a few counts. This chain links TRBV7-8 with TRBJ2-3, with 16 bases identical to TRBD2. The CDR3 consists of 19 residues. After removal of 5 bases from V and 4 bases from J, the junction contained 12 bases not matched to a gene. Germline CDR1 and CDR2: SGHVS and FQNEAQ. CDR3 nucleotide sequence: TGTGCCAGCAGCCCCCTAGGGACTAGCGGGGGGGCCCGGGCAGATACGCAGTATTTT. It encodes CASSPLGTSGGARADTQYF.

The rearrangement joins TRBV20-1 to TRBJ2-3; D not certain. CDR1 and CDR2 (germline): DFQATT, SNEGSKA (reference sequence). V lost 5 bases, J lost 9 bases, and 15 bases lay in between. This CDR3 has 12 residues. CDR3 region: CSAVQFSGTQYF. Here the CDR3 DNA reads TGCAGTGCTGTTCAATTTTCAGGCACGCAGTATTTT.

V is TRBV20-1 and J is TRBJ1-6; no reliable D call. Germline lookup yields CDR1 DFQATT and CDR2 SNEGSKA (reference sequence). The CDR3 loop spans 15 amino acids. V lost 1 base, J lost 7 bases, and 14 bases lay in between. Written as DNA, the CDR3 is TGCAGTGCTAGAGGGGCGTACCCTAGGAATTCACCCCTCCACTTT. Translation: CSARGAYPRNSPLHF.

CDR3 bases: TGTGCCAGCAGCCCCAATACCGCTAATAATTCACCCCTCCACTTT. As protein: CASSPNTANNSPLHF. This rearrangement joins TRBV4-2 to TRBJ1-6; D call uncertain. The CDR3 consists of 15 residues. Germline CDR1 reads LGHNA; CDR2 reads YNFKEQ. V lost 4 bases, J lost 5 bases, and 12 bases lay in between.

The V and J genes are TRBV29-1 and TRBJ2-5, with TRBD2 matching over 14 bases. The J call is in doubt because the DNA end fits TRBJ2-7 better. The CDR3 has 14 residues. Germline loops: CDR1 SQVTM, CDR2 ANQGSEA. The CDR3 protein is CSVSGTSGRYEQYF. The CDR3 region has the DNA TGCAGCGTTTCCGGGACTAGCGGGAGATACGAGCAGTACTTC.

The V gene is TRBV28, the J gene TRBJ1-4, with D possibly being TRBD1 (6 bases). CDR3 length equals 14 residues. Germline values: CDR1 MDHEN, CDR2 SYDVKM. Trimming shortened V by 4 bases and J by 4 bases, and 10 bases separated the two germline ends. The CDR3 coding sequence is TGTGCCAGCAGTTCGGGGACACTTAATGAAAAACTGTTTTTT. Its protein product is CASSSGTLNEKLFF.